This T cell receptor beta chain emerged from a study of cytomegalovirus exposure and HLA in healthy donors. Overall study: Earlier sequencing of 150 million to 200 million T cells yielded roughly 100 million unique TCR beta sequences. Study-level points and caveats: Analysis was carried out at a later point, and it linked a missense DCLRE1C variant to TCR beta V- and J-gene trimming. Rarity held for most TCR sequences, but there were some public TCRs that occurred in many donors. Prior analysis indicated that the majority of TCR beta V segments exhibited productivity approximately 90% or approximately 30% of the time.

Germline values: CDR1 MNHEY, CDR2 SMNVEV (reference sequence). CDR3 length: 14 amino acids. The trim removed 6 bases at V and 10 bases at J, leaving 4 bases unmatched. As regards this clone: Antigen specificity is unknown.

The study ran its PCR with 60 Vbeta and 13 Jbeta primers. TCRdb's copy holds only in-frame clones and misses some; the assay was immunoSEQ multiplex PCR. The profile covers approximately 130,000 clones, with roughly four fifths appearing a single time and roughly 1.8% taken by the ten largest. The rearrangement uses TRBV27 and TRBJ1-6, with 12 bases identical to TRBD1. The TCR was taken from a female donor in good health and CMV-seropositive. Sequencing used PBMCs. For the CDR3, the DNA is TGTGCCAGCAGCCGGGACAGGGGGCAATCACCCCTCCACTTT. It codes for CASSRDRGQSPLHF.